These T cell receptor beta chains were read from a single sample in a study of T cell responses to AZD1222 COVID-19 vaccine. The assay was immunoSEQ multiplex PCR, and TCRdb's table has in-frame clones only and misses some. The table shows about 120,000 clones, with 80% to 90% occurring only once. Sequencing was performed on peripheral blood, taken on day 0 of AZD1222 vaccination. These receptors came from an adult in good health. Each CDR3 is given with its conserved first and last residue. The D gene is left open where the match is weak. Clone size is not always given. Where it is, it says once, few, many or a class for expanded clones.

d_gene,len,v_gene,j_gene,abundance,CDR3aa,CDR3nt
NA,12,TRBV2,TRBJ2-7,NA,CARAGGGGEQYF,TGTGCCCGCGCAGGGGGAGGGGGCGAGCAGTACTTC
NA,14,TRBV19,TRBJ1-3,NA,CASTRGDYGNTIYF,TGTGCCAGTACCAGGGGTGATTATGGAAACACCATATATTTT
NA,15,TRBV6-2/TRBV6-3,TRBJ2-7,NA,CASSTDSAPSYEQYF,TGTGCCAGCAGTACGGACAGTGCACCCTCCTACGAGCAGTACTTC
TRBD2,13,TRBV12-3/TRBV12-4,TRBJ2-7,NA,CASSFGGWYEQYF,TGTGCCAGCAGTTTCGGGGGGTGGTACGAGCAGTACTTC
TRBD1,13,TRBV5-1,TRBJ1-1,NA,CASQTGYNTEAFF,TGCGCCAGCCAGACAGGGTATAACACTGAAGCTTTCTTT
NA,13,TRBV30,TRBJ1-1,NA,CAWRRGFGTEAFF,TGTGCCTGGAGGAGGGGCTTTGGCACTGAAGCTTTCTTT
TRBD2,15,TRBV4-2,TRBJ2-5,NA,CASSPGLAGQETQYF,TGTGCCAGCAGCCCGGGACTAGCGGGGCAAGAGACCCAGTACTTC
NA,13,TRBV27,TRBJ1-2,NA,CASSFSGNYGYTF,TGTGCCAGCAGTTTCTCGGGAAACTATGGCTACACCTTC
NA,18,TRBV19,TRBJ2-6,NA,CASSISLGRFSGANVLTF,TGTGCCAGTAGTATCTCTCTGGGCAGGTTCTCTGGGGCCAACGTCCTGACTTTC
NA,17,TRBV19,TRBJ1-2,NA,CASSIEAPGGNNYGYTF,TGTGCCAGTAGTATAGAGGCGCCGGGTGGCAATAACTATGGCTACACCTTC
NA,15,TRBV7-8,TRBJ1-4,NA,CASHSNRDSTEKLFF,TGTGCCAGCCATTCTAACAGAGATTCGACTGAAAAACTGTTTTTT
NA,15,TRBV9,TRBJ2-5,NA,CASSEGGRTSETQYF,TGTGCCAGCAGCGAGGGGGGACGAACCTCGGAGACCCAGTACTTC
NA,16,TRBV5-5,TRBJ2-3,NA,CASSRQLAGRTDTQYF,TGTGCCAGCAGCCGGCAGTTGGCAGGGCGCACAGATACGCAGTATTTT
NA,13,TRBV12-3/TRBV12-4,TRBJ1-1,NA,CASSLPGGRFPFF,TGTGCCAGCAGTTTACCTGGAGGTAGGTTTCCTTTCTTT
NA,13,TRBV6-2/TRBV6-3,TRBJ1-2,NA,CASSLRVSYGYTF,TGTGCCAGCAGCCTCAGGGTCAGCTATGGCTACACCTTC
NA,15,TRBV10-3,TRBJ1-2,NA,CAISDLSRPPGGYTF,TGTGCCATCAGTGACCTTTCGCGACCTCCTGGTGGCTACACCTTC
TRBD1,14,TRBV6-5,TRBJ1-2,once,CASRADRGQGGYTF,TGTGCCAGCAGAGCCGACAGGGGGCAAGGTGGCTACACCTTC
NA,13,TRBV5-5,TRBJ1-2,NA,CASSFGVLRGYTF,TGTGCCAGCAGCTTTGGGGTCCTCAGAGGCTACACCTTC
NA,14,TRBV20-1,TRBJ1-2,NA,CSASPGGVGYGYTF,TGCAGTGCTAGTCCCGGTGGGGTGGGCTATGGCTACACCTTC
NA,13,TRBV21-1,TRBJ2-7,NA,CASTRPRGPEQYF,TGTGCCAGCACCCGTCCAAGAGGTCCCGAGCAGTACTTC
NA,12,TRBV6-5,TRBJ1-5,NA,CASNQGSQPQHF,TGTGCCAGCAACCAGGGTTCTCAGCCCCAGCATTTT
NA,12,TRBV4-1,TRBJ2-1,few,CASSPSWDEQFF,TGCGCCAGCAGCCCCAGCTGGGATGAGCAGTTCTTC
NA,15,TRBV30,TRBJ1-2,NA,CAWSTLRATSYGYTF,TGTGCCTGGAGCACCCTCCGGGCCACAAGCTATGGCTACACCTTC
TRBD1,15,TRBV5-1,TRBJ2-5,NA,CASSLNTGGRETQYF,TGCGCCAGCAGCTTAAATACAGGGGGCCGAGAGACCCAGTACTTC
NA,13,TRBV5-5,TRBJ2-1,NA,CASSLIRAPEQFF,TGTGCCAGCAGCTTGATACGGGCCCCTGAGCAGTTCTTC
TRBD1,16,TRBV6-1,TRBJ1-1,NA,CASSAPPGQGGTEAFF,TGTGCCAGCAGTGCACCACCGGGACAGGGGGGCACTGAAGCTTTCTTT
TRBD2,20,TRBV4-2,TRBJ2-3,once,CASSQVLASGGAGTADTQYF,TGTGCCAGCAGCCAAGTCTTGGCTAGCGGGGGGGCCGGAACGGCGGATACGCAGTATTTT
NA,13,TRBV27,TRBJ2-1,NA,CASSFVGGNEQFF,TGTGCCAGCAGTTTCGTAGGGGGCAATGAGCAGTTCTTC
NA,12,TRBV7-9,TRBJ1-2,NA,CASSLGGRGYTF,TGTGCCAGCAGCTTAGGAGGGAGAGGCTACACCTTC
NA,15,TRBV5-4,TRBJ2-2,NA,CASRLGQPNTGELFF,TGTGCCAGCAGACTGGGACAACCGAACACCGGGGAGCTGTTTTTT
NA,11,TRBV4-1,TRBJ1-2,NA,CASSQEGLWIF,TGCGCCAGCAGCCAAGAGGGGTTATGGATTTTC
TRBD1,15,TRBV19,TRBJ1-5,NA,CASNRGRRSNQPQHF,TGTGCCAGCAACAGGGGGCGCAGGAGCAATCAGCCCCAGCATTTT
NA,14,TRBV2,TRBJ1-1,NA,CASSTPTGNTEAFF,TGTGCCAGCAGCACCCCGACAGGGAACACTGAAGCTTTCTTT
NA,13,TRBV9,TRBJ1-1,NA,CASSAIGGTEAFF,TGTGCCAGCAGCGCGATAGGGGGCACTGAAGCTTTCTTT
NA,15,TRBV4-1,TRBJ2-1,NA,CASSQDGVPYNEQFF,TGCGCCAGCAGCCAAGATGGCGTACCCTACAATGAGCAGTTCTTC
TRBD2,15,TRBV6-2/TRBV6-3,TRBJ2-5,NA,CASSFGRGGAETQYF,TGTGCCAGCAGTTTTGGGCGGGGGGGGGCAGAGACCCAGTACTTC